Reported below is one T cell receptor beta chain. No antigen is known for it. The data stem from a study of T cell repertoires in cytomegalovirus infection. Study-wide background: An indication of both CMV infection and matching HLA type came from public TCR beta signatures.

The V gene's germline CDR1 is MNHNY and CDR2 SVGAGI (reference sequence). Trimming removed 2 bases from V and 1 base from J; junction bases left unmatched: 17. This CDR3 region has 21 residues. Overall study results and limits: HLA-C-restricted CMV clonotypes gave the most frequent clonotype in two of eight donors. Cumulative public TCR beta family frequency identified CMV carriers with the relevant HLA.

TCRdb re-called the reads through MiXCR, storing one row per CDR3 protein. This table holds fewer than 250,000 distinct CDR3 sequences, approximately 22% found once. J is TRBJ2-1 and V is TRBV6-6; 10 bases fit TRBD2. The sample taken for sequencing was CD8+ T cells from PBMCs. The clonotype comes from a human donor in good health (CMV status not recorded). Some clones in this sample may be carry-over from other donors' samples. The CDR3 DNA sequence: TGTGCCAGCAGTTACCCATTTCTAGCGGGGGCCCACTCTGGGTCCTACAATGAGCAGTTCTTC. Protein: CASSYPFLAGAHSGSYNEQFF.